Following are 24 T cell receptor beta chains from one sample sequenced in a study of T cells in tumors after PD-1 blockade. Repertoires were generated with immunoSEQ multiplex PCR, while TCRdb's copy carries only in-frame clones and drops some. This sample has roughly 59,000 clones, with about four fifths found just once. The specimen was PBMCs, collected before anti-PD-1 treatment. All receptors derive from a human donor with basal cell carcinoma.

V gene TRBV2 combines with J gene TRBJ2-1, with D unresolved. The V end was cut by 3 bases, the J end by 9 bases, with 6 bases between. Germline V gene sequence: CDR1 SNHLY, CDR2 FYNNEI. This CDR3 is built from 11 residues. CDR3 in amino acids: CASSEFIEQFF. In DNA, the CDR3 is TGTGCCAGCAGTGAGTTTATTGAGCAGTTCTTC.

Only a few counts were recorded for this clone. This chain links TRBV18 with TRBJ2-7, with D possibly matching TRBD1 (5 bases). Germline V gives CDR1 KGHSH, CDR2 LQKENI. V dropped 5 bases and J dropped 5 bases, with 22 bases sitting between them. This CDR3 comprises 16 residues. CDR3: CASSRTRTMAIHEQYF. The CDR3 DNA reads TGTGCCAGCTCAAGGACCCGGACAATGGCTATCCACGAGCAGTACTTC.

The chain carries TRBV27 and TRBJ2-1; the D is unclear. This CDR3 has 15 amino acids. V was trimmed by 5 bases and J by 8 bases, leaving 19 bases between them. Germline V lookup: CDR1 MNHEY, CDR2 SMNVEV (reference sequence). As DNA, the CDR3 is TGTGCCAGCAGTCCCTCCCGCGCAGGAGTTGATGAGCAGTTCTTC. Amino acid sequence: CASSPSRAGVDEQFF.

The chain has TRBV3-1 (or the pseudogene TRBV3-2) and TRBJ1-5; D may be TRBD1 (6 bases). V was pared by 1 base and J by 6 bases, with 13 bases between. The CDR3 consists of 15 residues. The germline V gene has CDR1 LGHDT and CDR2 YNNKEL (reference sequence). The CDR3 bases are TGTGCCAGCAGCCAAGGATTGGGGGCTTTTCAGCCCCAGCATTTT. Its translation is CASSQGLGAFQPQHF.

The chain employs TRBV19 and TRBJ1-2; 9 bases are shared with TRBD1. CDR1 LNHDA and CDR2 SQIVND come from the germline V gene (reference sequence). CDR3 length: 15 amino acids. The trim removed 5 bases at V and 2 bases at J, leaving 6 bases unmatched. The CDR3 spells CASSGEQGANYGYTF. CDR3 nucleotides: TGTGCCAGTAGTGGTGAACAGGGGGCCAACTATGGCTACACCTTC. Full variable domain (remainder filled in from reference TRBV19 and TRBJ1-2): DGGITQSPKYLFRKEGQNVTLSCEQNLNHDAMYWYRQDPGQGLRLIYYSQIVNDFQKGDIAEGYSVSREKKESFPLTVTSAQKNPTAFYLCASSGEQGANYGYTFGSGTRLTVV.

This clone showed up just once. The chain carries TRBV28 and TRBJ2-7; no firm D call. The ends were cut back, 2 bases at V and 2 bases at J, with 10 bases in the middle. CDR3 length: 14 amino acids. From germline, CDR1 is MDHEN and CDR2 SYDVKM. In DNA form, the CDR3 reads TGTGCCAGCAGTTTAGTAGTAACCACCTACGAGCAGTACTTC. The encoded protein is CASSLVVTTYEQYF.

The rearrangement links TRBV30 to TRBJ1-1, with unresolved D. The CDR3 is 15 amino acids. Trimming removed 1 base from V and 1 base from J, with 13 bases in between. Germline V CDR1 and CDR2: GTSNPN, SVGIG (reference sequence). Written as DNA, the CDR3 is TGTGCCTGGAGTGGGGAGGGCATGAGGAACACTGAAGCTTTCTTT. Amino acid sequence: CAWSGEGMRNTEAFF.

The chain couples TRBV18 to TRBJ2-7; a weak D match, TRBD1 (6 bases). The CDR3 has 15 residues. Germline loops: CDR1 KGHSH, CDR2 LQKENI. The V gene lost 4 bases and the J gene lost 0 bases, with 13 bases spanning the gap. The CDR3 sequence is CASSLQGLGSYEQYF. In DNA form, the CDR3 reads TGTGCCAGCTCACTACAGGGCCTTGGCTCCTACGAGCAGTACTTC.

In this sample, this clone turned up a few times. V and J are TRBV30 and TRBJ1-6; 8 positions match TRBD1. This CDR3 contains 15 residues. The V and J ends lost 3 bases and 7 bases, in that order; junction bases with no gene match: 8. Germline V CDR1 and CDR2: GTSNPN, SVGIG (reference sequence). DNA of the CDR3: TGTGCCTGGAGGAAGCCGGACAGGGAGAATTCACCCCTCCACTTT. Protein product: CAWRKPDRENSPLHF.

The CDR3 DNA reads TGTGCCAGCTCACCTACAGGGAATGAGCAGTTCTTC. It codes for CASSPTGNEQFF. This chain links TRBV18 with TRBJ2-1; a weak D match, TRBD1 (6 bases). This CDR3 region has 12 residues. The V gene's germline CDR1 is KGHSH and CDR2 LQKENI. V lost 3 bases, J lost 7 bases, and 7 bases lay in between.

This chain uses TRBV11-3 with TRBJ1-2, with 8 positions matching TRBD1. The germline CDR1 and CDR2 sequences are SGHNT and YENEEA. The CDR3 is made up of 16 amino acids. Trimming cost V 5 bases and J 3 bases; bases outside gene matches: 11. In nucleotides, the CDR3 is TGTGCCAGCAGCGTTAGTTGGGACAGGCAATACTATGGCTACACCTTC. Its protein product is CASSVSWDRQYYGYTF. The variable domain in full, completed from reference TRBV11-3 and TRBJ1-2, reads EAGVVQSPRYKIIEKKQPVAFWCNPISGHNTLYWYLQNLGQGPELLIRYENEEAVDDSQLPKDRFSAERLKGVDSTLKIQPAELGDSAVYLCASSVSWDRQYYGYTFGSGTRLTVV.

The V gene is TRBV6-6, the J gene TRBJ1-1; D may be TRBD1 (6 bases). Germline CDR1 MNHNY, CDR2 SVGAGI (reference sequence). There are 15 residues in the CDR3. Trimming left V 4 bases short and J 6 bases short, with 18 bases between. Written as DNA, the CDR3 is TGTGCCAGCAGTTCCCACGGGAGGACAGCTTCTGAAGCTTTCTTT. The encoded protein is CASSSHGRTASEAFF.

This chain links TRBV19 with TRBJ1-5, with TRBD1 matching 9 bases. Unmatched junction bases numbered 8, after V lost 5 bases and J lost 6 bases. This CDR3 contains 15 residues. Germline assignment: CDR1 LNHDA and CDR2 SQIVND (reference sequence). CDR3 coding DNA: TGTGCCAGTAGTCCCGGGACAGGGAGGGTTCAGCCCCAGCATTTT. Translated: CASSPGTGRVQPQHF.

This clone was seen only a few times. The chain uses TRBV28 and TRBJ1-1, with D unclear. Germline V gene lookup returns CDR1 MDHEN and CDR2 SYDVKM. The CDR3 totals 17 residues. The V end was cut by 6 bases, the J end by 2 bases, with 22 bases between. CDR3: CASSSLEASSGNTEAFF. For the CDR3, the DNA is TGTGCCAGCAGCTCCTTGGAGGCCTCGTCGGGAAACACTGAAGCTTTCTTT. Full variable domain (remainder filled in from reference TRBV28 and TRBJ1-1): DVKVTQSSRYLVKRTGEKVFLECVQDMDHENMFWYRQDPGLGLRLIYFSYDVKMKEKGDIPEGYSVSREKKERFSLILESASTNQTSMYLCASSSLEASSGNTEAFFGQGTRLTVV.

This clone was detected once. The V call is TRBV10-1, the J call TRBJ1-1; D is ambiguous. The CDR3 loop spans 14 amino acids. Trimming shortened V by 3 bases and J by 7 bases, and 15 bases separated the two germline ends. Germline loops: CDR1 WNHNN, CDR2 SYGVQD (reference sequence). DNA for the CDR3: TGCGCCAGCAGTGATCATCGAGGCGCGGATGAAGCTTTCTTT. Amino acids: CASSDHRGADEAFF.

The rearrangement uses TRBV7-9 and TRBJ2-1, with TRBD2 matching 8 bases. Germline V gene lookup returns CDR1 SEHNR and CDR2 FQNEAQ (reference sequence). The CDR3 loop spans 16 amino acids. V was clipped by 4 bases and J by 5 bases; unmatched bases: 10. CDR3 in DNA: TGTGCCAGCAGCTATCGCCGGGGGGGCAAGGACAATGAGCAGTTCTTC. Protein sequence: CASSYRRGGKDNEQFF.

This clone was seen once. The rearrangement uses TRBV7-9 and TRBJ1-2; 7 positions agree with TRBD1. Germline V gene data show CDR1 as SEHNR and CDR2 as FQNEAQ (reference sequence). The V gene end was trimmed by 8 bases and the J gene end by 4 bases; junction bases not matched to a gene: 7. The CDR3 contains 13 residues. The CDR3 protein is CASSTGEGYGYTF. In nucleotides, the CDR3 is TGTGCCAGCTCCACAGGGGAGGGCTATGGCTACACCTTC.

This chain connects TRBV5-6 to TRBJ2-7; 9 bases align to TRBD2. The CDR3 contains 16 residues. V lost 1 base, J lost 3 bases, and 8 bases stayed unmatched. From germline, CDR1 is SGHDT and CDR2 YYEEEE. CDR3 DNA: TGTGCCAGCAGCTTGAGAGGCAGCGGGGGGCGCTACGAGCAGTACTTC. Amino acid sequence: CASSLRGSGGRYEQYF.

This rearrangement joins TRBV7-2 to TRBJ1-5, with a possible D match to TRBD1 (5 bases). V was pared by 2 bases and J by 10 bases, with 12 bases between. The CDR3 covers 13 residues. The germline V gene has CDR1 SGHTA and CDR2 FQGNSA. Here the CDR3 DNA reads TGTGCCAGCAGCTTATTGGGGGTAGGACCCCAGCATTTT. Its translation is CASSLLGVGPQHF.

The chain joins TRBV19 to TRBJ2-7; 13 bases are a match to TRBD2. Germline V CDR1 and CDR2: LNHDA, SQIVND (reference sequence). The V gene end was trimmed by 5 bases and the J gene end by 4 bases; junction bases not matched to a gene: 11. CDR3 length equals 17 residues. The CDR3 protein is CASSVASTSGGHYEQYF. CDR3 sequence (DNA): TGTGCCAGTAGTGTGGCCTCGACTAGCGGGGGGCATTACGAGCAGTACTTC.

The rearrangement links TRBV21-1 to TRBJ1-2; whether TRBD1, the table's D call, matches the DNA was not checked. TRBV21-1 is a pseudogene locus. The CDR3 extends over 14 amino acids. CDR3 amino acids: CASSTKGQAPGYTF. CDR3 DNA: TGTGCCAGCAGCACAAAGGGACAGGCTCCTGGCTACACCTTC.

This sequence joins TRBV2 and TRBJ2-5; 10 bases line up with TRBD1. The germline CDR1 and CDR2 sequences are SNHLY and FYNNEI. The CDR3 covers 12 residues. V was pared by 6 bases and J by 9 bases, with 4 bases of the junction left unmatched. Written as DNA, the CDR3 is TGTGCCAGCAGAGGACAGGGGGGAGCCCAGTACTTC. Protein sequence: CASRGQGGAQYF.

In its sample, this clone was seen a few times. V gene TRBV27 combines with J gene TRBJ2-3, with 8 bases that match TRBD1. Germline-derived CDR1 and CDR2 are MNHEY and SMNVEV (reference sequence). With 5 bases clipped from V and 1 base from J, the junction kept 5 bases outside the gene matches. The CDR3 covers 15 residues. In DNA, the CDR3 is TGTGCCAGCAGTGGAAAGGGACAGGGCACAGATACGCAGTATTTT. Protein: CASSGKGQGTDTQYF.

The chain carries TRBV4-1 and TRBJ1-6; D is ambiguous. There are 13 residues in the CDR3. V lost 2 bases to trimming and J lost 7 bases, with 6 bases between them. The germline V gene encodes CDR1 MGHRA and CDR2 YSYEKL. This CDR3 is CASSQIRNSPLHF. In DNA form, the CDR3 reads TGCGCCAGCAGCCAAATCAGAAATTCACCCCTCCACTTT.